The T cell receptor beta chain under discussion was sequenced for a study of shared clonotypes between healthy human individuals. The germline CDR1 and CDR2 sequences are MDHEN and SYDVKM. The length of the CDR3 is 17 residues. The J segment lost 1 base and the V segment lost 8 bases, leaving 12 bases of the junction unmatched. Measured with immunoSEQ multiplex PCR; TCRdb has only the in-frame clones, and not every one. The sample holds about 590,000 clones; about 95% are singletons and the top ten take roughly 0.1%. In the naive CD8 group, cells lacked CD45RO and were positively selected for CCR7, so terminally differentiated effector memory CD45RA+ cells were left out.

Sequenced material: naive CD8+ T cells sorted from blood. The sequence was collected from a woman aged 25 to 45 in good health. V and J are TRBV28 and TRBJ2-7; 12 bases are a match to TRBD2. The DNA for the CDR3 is TGTGCCAGCTCGACTAGCGGGAGATCAGTGGGATCCTACGAGCAGTACTTC. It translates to CASSTSGRSVGSYEQYF.